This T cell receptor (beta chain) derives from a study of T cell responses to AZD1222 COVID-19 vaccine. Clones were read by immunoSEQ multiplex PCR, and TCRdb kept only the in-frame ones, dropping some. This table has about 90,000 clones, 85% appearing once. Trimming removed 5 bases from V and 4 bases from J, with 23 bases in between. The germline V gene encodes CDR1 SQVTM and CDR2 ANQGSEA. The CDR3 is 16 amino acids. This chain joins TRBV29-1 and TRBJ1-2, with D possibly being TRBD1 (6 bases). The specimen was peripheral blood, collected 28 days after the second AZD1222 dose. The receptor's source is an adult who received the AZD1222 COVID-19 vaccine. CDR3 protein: CSVPVGGASTTYGYTF. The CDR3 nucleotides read TGCAGCGTTCCCGTGGGGGGGGCTTCAACTACCTATGGCTACACCTTC.